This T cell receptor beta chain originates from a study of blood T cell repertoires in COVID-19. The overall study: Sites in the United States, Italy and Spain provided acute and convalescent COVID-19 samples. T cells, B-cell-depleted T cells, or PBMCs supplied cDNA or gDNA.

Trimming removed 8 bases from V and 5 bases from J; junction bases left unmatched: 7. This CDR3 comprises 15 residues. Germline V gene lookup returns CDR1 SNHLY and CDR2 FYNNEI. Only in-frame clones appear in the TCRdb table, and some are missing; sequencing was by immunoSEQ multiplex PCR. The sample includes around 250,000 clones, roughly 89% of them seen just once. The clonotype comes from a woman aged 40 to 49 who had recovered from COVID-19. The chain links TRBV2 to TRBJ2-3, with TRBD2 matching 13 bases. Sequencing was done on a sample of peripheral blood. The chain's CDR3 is CASRGLAGVEDTQYF. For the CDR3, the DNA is TGTGCCAGCCGTGGACTAGCGGGAGTAGAAGATACGCAGTATTTT.